The rows below give T cell receptor beta chains drawn from one sample of a study of cytomegalovirus exposure and HLA in healthy donors. Sequencing used immunoSEQ multiplex PCR; TCRdb keeps in-frame clones, though not all of them. This table holds approximately 180,000 clones, 77% found once. The specimen sequenced was PBMCs. These receptors originate from a woman aged 25 to 45 in good health and CMV-seropositive. Each CDR3 is given with its conserved first and last residue. Fields, in order: D gene, J gene, CDR3 length, V gene, clone size, CDR3 DNA, CDR3 protein. A D gene is named only where the DNA matches it firmly. Where a row states a size, it is once, few, many or the class of an expanded clone; other rows omit it.

TRBD1,TRBJ2-3,16,TRBV7-2,.,TGTGCCAGCAGCACGACAGGGGGCGTAGGCACAGATACGCAGTATTTT,CASSTTGGVGTDTQYF
.,TRBJ1-1,13,TRBV28,.,TGTGCCAGCAGCCGGGGGGTCTACACTGAAGCTTTCTTT,CASSRGVYTEAFF
TRBD1,TRBJ2-7,16,TRBV11-2,.,TGTGCCAGCAGCTTAGTCCCGACAGGGGGCAGCTACGAGCAGTACTTC,CASSLVPTGGSYEQYF
TRBD2,TRBJ2-1,14,TRBV7-9,.,TGTGCCAGCAGCTTCTCTAGCGGGTACAATGAGCAGTTCTTC,CASSFSSGYNEQFF
TRBD1,TRBJ1-1,13,TRBV18,.,TGTGCCAGCTCACCAGACAGGGTTTATACAGCTTTCTTT,CASSPDRVYTAFF
TRBD2,TRBJ2-7,16,TRBV14,.,TGTGCCAGCAGCCAAACCCCGGGACTAGCGGGAGGCGAGCAGTACTTC,CASSQTPGLAGGEQYF
TRBD1,TRBJ2-2,16,TRBV27,.,TGTGCCAGCAGTTTCGGGACAGGGACGGGGACCGGGGAGCTGTTTTTT,CASSFGTGTGTGELFF
.,TRBJ2-2,15,TRBV6-4,.,TGTGCCAGCAGTTCAGCCCCAGGGCACCAAGGGGAGCTGTTTTTT,CASSSAPGHQGELFF
.,TRBJ2-1,16,TRBV6-1,.,TGTGCCAGCAGTGAAACGATACGGGAGTACTACAATGAGCAGTTCTTC,CASSETIREYYNEQFF
.,TRBJ2-7,12,TRBV19,.,TGTGCCAGTAGCGGACTCCTGGGGGAGCAGTACTTC,CASSGLLGEQYF
TRBD2,TRBJ2-1,15,TRBV18,.,TGTGCCAGCTCACCTCTGCGGACTAGTATCAATGAGCAGTTCTTC,CASSPLRTSINEQFF
TRBD2,TRBJ2-5,17,TRBV4-1,.,TGCGCCAGCAGCCAAAAGCCGCTGACTAGCGTACAAGAGACCCAGTACTTC,CASSQKPLTSVQETQYF
.,TRBJ1-2,14,TRBV4-3,.,TGCGCCAGCAGCTTGGCGGGGGGAAACTATGGCTACACCTTC,CASSLAGGNYGYTF
.,TRBJ2-7,15,TRBV6-5,.,TGTGCCAGCAGTTACTCTCTCGCGGCAACCTACGAGCAGTACTTC,CASSYSLAATYEQYF
TRBD1,TRBJ2-3,15,TRBV6-1,few,TGTGCCAGCAGCCAGGGGGTGTTGGTGATGGATACGCAGTATTTT,CASSQGVLVMDTQYF
.,TRBJ2-7,15,TRBV21-1,few,TGTGCCAGCAGCTCCGACGGACCTCCGGGGTACGAGCAGTACTTC,CASSSDGPPGYEQYF
.,TRBJ1-1,13,TRBV4-3,.,TGCGCCACCACAGGCCAGAGGAACACTGAAGCTTTCTTT,CATTGQRNTEAFF
TRBD2,TRBJ2-1,12,TRBV11-3,.,TGTGCCAGCAGCTCCGGACTAGCGGGAAAGTTCTTC,CASSSGLAGKFF
.,TRBJ1-3,14,TRBV6-5,.,TGTGCCAGCAGCATCAGGGGTACTGGAAACACCATATATTTT,CASSIRGTGNTIYF
.,TRBJ2-5,15,TRBV2,few,TGTGCCAGCAGTGGGTACTCGATGTACCAAGAGACCCAGTACTTC,CASSGYSMYQETQYF
TRBD2,TRBJ2-3,18,TRBV10-3,.,TGTGCCATCCGACCTGGGACGGGACTAGCGGGAGGTGAAGATACGCAGTATTTT,CAIRPGTGLAGGEDTQYF
.,TRBJ2-3,15,TRBV27,few,TGTGCCAGCAGTTTATTTCGCGGGAGCACAGATACGCAGTATTTT,CASSLFRGSTDTQYF
.,TRBJ1-3,13,TRBV19,.,TGTGCCAGTAGTATCGGACAGGGAAACACCATATATTTT,CASSIGQGNTIYF
.,TRBJ2-4,14,TRBV4-2,.,TGTGCCAGCAGCCAAGAGAGGCTGGCGAACATTCAGTACTTC,CASSQERLANIQYF
TRBD1,TRBJ1-1,13,TRBV10-3,.,TGTGCCGCACGACAGGGAGTGAATACTGAAGCTTTCTTT,CAARQGVNTEAFF
.,TRBJ2-1,15,TRBV13,.,TGTGCCAGCAGCTTAGTGGCGGAGACCTACAATGAGCAGTTCTTC,CASSLVAETYNEQFF
TRBD2,TRBJ2-7,14,TRBV29-1,.,TGCAGCGTTGAAGGAGGACTAGCGTCCGTAGAGCAGTACTTC,CSVEGGLASVEQYF
.,TRBJ1-1,14,TRBV11-3,.,TGTGCCAGCAGCTTAGCGGGAGTCAATACTGAAGCTTTCTTT,CASSLAGVNTEAFF
.,TRBJ2-2,15,TRBV9,.,TGTGCCAGCAGCTCCGGGTCGTTGAACACCGGGGAGCTGTTTTTT,CASSSGSLNTGELFF
.,TRBJ2-6,13,TRBV28,.,TGTGCCAGCAGTTCCGGTGGGGCCAACGTCCTGACTTTC,CASSSGGANVLTF
TRBD2,TRBJ2-1,15,TRBV6-4,.,TGTGACAGCAGTGCGACTAGCGGGAGGGCCGGAGGGCAGTTCTTC,CDSSATSGRAGGQFF
TRBD1,TRBJ1-4,13,TRBV6-1,.,TGTGCCAGCAGTGGACAGGGGGGTGAAAAACTGTTTTTT,CASSGQGGEKLFF
TRBD2,TRBJ2-7,11,TRBV20-1,few,TGCAGTGTCCTCGGGGGGGGCGAGCAGTACTTC,CSVLGGGEQYF
TRBD2,TRBJ2-5,16,TRBV7-8,.,TGTGCCAGCAGCCTAGCTAGCGGGGGGCTTGGAGAGACCCAGTACTTC,CASSLASGGLGETQYF
TRBD1,TRBJ1-3,17,TRBV5-4,.,TGTGCCAGCAGCTTGGCGAGGGGACAGGGCACTGGAAACACCATATATTTT,CASSLARGQGTGNTIYF
TRBD1,TRBJ2-6,16,TRBV19,few,TGTGCCAGTACAGACAGGGGGCCCTTTGGGGCCAACGTCCTGACTTTC,CASTDRGPFGANVLTF
.,TRBJ2-2,13,TRBV5-1,.,TGCGCCAGTGGGACACCGAACACCGGGGAGCTGTTTTTT,CASGTPNTGELFF
.,TRBJ2-5,17,TRBV5-4,few,TGTGCCAGCAGCTTGGAAGTCGCCCGGGGGTACCAAGAGACCCAGTACTTC,CASSLEVARGYQETQYF